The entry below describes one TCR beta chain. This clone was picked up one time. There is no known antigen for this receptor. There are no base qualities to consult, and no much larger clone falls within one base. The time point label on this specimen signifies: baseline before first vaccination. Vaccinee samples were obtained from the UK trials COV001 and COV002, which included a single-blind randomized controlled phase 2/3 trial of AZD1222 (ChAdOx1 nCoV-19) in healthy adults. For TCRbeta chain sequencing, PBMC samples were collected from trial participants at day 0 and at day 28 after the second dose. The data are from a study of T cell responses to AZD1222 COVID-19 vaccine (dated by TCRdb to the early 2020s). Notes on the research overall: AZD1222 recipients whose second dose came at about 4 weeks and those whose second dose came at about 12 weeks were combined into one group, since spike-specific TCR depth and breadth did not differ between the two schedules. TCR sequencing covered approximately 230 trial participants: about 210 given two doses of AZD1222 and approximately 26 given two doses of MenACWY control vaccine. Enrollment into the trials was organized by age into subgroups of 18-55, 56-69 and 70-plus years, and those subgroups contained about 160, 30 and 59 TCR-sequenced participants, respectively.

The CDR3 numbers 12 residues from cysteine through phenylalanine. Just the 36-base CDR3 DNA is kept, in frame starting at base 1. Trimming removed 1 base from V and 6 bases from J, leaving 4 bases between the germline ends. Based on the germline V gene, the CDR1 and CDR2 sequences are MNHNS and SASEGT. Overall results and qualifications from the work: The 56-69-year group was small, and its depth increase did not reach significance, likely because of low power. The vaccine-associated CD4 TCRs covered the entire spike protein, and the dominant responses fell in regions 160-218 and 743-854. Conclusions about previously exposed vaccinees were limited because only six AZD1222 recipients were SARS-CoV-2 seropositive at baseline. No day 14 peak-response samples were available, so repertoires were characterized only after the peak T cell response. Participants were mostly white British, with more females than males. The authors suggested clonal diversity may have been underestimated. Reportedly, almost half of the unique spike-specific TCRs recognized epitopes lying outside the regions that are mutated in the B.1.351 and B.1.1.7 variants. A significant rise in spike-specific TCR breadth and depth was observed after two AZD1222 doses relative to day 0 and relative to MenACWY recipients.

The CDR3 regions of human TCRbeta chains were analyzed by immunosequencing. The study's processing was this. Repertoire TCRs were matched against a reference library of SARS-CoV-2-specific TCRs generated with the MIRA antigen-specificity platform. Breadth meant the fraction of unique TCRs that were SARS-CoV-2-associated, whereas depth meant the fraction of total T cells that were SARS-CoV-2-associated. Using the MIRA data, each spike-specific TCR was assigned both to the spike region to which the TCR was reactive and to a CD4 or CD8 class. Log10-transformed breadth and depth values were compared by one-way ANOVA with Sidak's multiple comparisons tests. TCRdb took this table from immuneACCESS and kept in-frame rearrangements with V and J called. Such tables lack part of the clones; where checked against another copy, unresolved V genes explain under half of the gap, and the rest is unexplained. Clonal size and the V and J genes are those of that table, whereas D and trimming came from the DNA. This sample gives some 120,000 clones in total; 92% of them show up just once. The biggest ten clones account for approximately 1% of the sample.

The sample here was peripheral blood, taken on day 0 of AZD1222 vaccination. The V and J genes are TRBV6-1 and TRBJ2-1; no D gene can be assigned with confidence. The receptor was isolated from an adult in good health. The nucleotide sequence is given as TGTGCCAGCAGTGAAGGGGGCAATGAGCAGTTCTTC. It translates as CASSEGGNEQFF.